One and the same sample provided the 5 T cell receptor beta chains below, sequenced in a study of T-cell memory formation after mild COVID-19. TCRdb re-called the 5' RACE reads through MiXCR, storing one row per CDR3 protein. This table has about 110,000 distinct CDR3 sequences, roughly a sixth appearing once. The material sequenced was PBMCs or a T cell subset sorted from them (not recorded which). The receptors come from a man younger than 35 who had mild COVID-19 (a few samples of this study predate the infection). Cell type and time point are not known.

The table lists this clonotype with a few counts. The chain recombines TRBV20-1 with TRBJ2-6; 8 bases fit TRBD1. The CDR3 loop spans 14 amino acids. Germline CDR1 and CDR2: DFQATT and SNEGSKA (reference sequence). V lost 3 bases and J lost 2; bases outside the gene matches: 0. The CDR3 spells CSARTGAGANVLTF. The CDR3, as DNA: TGCAGTGCTAGGACAGGGGCTGGGGCCAACGTCCTGACTTTC.

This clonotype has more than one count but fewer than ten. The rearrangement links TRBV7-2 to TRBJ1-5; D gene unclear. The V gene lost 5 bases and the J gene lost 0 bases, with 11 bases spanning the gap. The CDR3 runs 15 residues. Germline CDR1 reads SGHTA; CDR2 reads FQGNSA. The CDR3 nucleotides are TGTGCCAGCAGCCCAGGTTTTTATAGCAATCAGCCCCAGCATTTT. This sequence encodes CASSPGFYSNQPQHF.

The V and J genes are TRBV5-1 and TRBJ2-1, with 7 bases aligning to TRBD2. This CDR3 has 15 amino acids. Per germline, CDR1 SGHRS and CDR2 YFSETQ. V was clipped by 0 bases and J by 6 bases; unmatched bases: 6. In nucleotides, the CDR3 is TGCGCCAGCAGCTTGGGCCAGGGAGGGAGCAATGAGCAGTTCTTC. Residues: CASSLGQGGSNEQFF.

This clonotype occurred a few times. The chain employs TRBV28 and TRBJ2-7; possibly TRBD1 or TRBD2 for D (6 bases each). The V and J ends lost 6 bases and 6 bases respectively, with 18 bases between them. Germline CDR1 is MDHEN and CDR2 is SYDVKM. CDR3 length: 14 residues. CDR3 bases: TGTGCCAGCAGCCCTTGGGGGGCAGGCCTCGAGCAGTACTTC. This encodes CASSPWGAGLEQYF.

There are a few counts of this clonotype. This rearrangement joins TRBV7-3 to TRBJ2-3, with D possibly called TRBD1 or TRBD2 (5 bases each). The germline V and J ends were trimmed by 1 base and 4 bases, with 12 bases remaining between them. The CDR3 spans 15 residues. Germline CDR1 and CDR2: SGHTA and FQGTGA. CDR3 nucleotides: TGTGCCAGCAGCTTAAGGGGGATGAGCGCAGATACGCAGTATTTT. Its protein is CASSLRGMSADTQYF. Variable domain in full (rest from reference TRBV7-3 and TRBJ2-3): GAGVSQTPSNKVTEKGKYVELRCDPISGHTALYWYRQSLGQGPEFLIYFQGTGAADDSGLPNDRFFAVRPEGSVSTLKIQRTERGDSAVYLCASSLRGMSADTQYFGPGTRLTVL.